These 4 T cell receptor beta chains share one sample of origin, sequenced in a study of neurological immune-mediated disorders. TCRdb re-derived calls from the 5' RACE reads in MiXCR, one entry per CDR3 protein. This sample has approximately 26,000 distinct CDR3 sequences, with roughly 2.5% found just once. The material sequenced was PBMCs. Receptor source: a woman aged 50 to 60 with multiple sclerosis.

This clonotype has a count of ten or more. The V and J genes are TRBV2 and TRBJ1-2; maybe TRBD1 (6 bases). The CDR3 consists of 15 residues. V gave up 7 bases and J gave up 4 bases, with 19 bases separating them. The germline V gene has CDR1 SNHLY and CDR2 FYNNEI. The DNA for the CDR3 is TGTGCCAGCACCATCACGGGCAGGGGTGGCTATGGCTACACCTTC. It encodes CASTITGRGGYGYTF.

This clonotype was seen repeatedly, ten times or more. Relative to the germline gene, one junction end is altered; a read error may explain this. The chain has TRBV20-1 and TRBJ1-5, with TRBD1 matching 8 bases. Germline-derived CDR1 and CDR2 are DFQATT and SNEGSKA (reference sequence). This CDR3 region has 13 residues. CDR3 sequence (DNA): TGCAGTGTTCAACAGGGGGGCAATCAGCCCCAGAATTTT. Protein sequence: CSVQQGGNQPQNF.

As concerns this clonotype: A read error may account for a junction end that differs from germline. Here the CDR3 DNA reads TGCGCCAGCAGCCAAGATCAGGGGGCGCAGGATCAGCCCCAGAATTTT. This translates into CASSQDQGAQDQPQNF. The chain recombines TRBV4-1 with TRBJ1-5; TRBD1 agrees at 8 bases. Germline values: CDR1 MGHRA, CDR2 YSYEKL. The CDR3 consists of 16 residues.

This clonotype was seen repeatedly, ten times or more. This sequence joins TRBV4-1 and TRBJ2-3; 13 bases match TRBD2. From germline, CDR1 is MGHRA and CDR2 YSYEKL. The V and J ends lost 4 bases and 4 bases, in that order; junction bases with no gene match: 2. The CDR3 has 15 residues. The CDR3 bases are TGCGCCAGCAGCCTCACTAGCGGGGGGGCAGATACGCAGTATTTT. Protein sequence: CASSLTSGGADTQYF.